Shown below are 21 T cell receptor beta chains from a single sample sequenced in a study of cytomegalovirus exposure and HLA in healthy donors. With 60 Vbeta and 13 Jbeta primers, the PCR was carried out. The repertoire was sequenced with immunoSEQ multiplex PCR; TCRdb's copy has only in-frame clones and lacks some. The ten top clones account for less than 4.5%, within a sample of tens of thousands of clones. Input material: PBMCs. The receptors shown here come from a male donor in good health and CMV-seronegative.

The chain has TRBV9 and TRBJ2-1; TRBD1 agrees at 9 bases. V lost 4 bases, J lost 9 bases, and 11 bases stayed unmatched. The CDR3 has 15 residues. The germline V gene encodes CDR1 SGDLS and CDR2 YYNGEE. This chain's CDR3 is CASSPPPGQGGEQFF. The CDR3 DNA is TGTGCCAGCAGCCCGCCCCCGGGACAGGGAGGTGAGCAGTTCTTC. Full variable domain (remainder filled in from reference TRBV9 and TRBJ2-1): DSGVTQTPKHLITATGQRVTLRCSPRSGDLSVYWYQQSLDQGLQFLIQYYNGEERAKGNILERFSAQQFPDLHSELNLSSLELGDSALYFCASSPPPGQGGEQFFGPGTRLTVL.

The chain has TRBV28 and TRBJ2-2, with D hard to call. V was pared by 2 bases and J by 3 bases, with 7 bases between. Germline values: CDR1 MDHEN, CDR2 SYDVKM. The CDR3 is made up of 14 amino acids. CDR3 coding DNA: TGTGCCAGCAGTTTAGGCGGTCACACCGGGGAGCTGTTTTTT. It yields the protein CASSLGGHTGELFF. Complete variable domain (other parts from reference TRBV28 and TRBJ2-2): DVKVTQSSRYLVKRTGEKVFLECVQDMDHENMFWYRQDPGLGLRLIYFSYDVKMKEKGDIPEGYSVSREKKERFSLILESASTNQTSMYLCASSLGGHTGELFFGEGSRLTVL.

This rearrangement joins TRBV28 to TRBJ1-6, with D unclear. V was trimmed by 6 bases and J by 6 bases, leaving 15 bases between them. CDR1 and CDR2 (germline): MDHEN, SYDVKM. CDR3 length: 15 amino acids. The CDR3 DNA sequence: TGTGCCAGCAGGACCCAGGAAACCCTTAATTCACCCCTCCACTTT. Its protein is CASRTQETLNSPLHF. The whole variable domain, filled in from reference TRBV28 and TRBJ1-6, reads DVKVTQSSRYLVKRTGEKVFLECVQDMDHENMFWYRQDPGLGLRLIYFSYDVKMKEKGDIPEGYSVSREKKERFSLILESASTNQTSMYLCASRTQETLNSPLHFGNGTRLTVT.

The chain carries TRBV5-4 and TRBJ2-1, with a weak D call TRBD2 (5 bases). The CDR3 length is 15 residues. The V and J ends lost 0 bases and 5 bases respectively, with 12 bases between them. CDR1 and CDR2 from the germline V gene are SGHNT and YYREEE (reference sequence). DNA of the CDR3: TGTGCCAGCAGCTTGGGGCTACGGGGAGACAATGAGCAGTTCTTC. It is translated as CASSLGLRGDNEQFF.

The chain employs TRBV6-5 and TRBJ1-2; D might be TRBD1 (5 bases). Trimming took off 6 bases at V and 4 bases at J, with 18 bases between the two ends. In germline, CDR1 is MNHEY, CDR2 SVGAGI. The CDR3 totals 15 residues. Written as DNA, the CDR3 is TGTGCCAGCAGATCCCCACAGGATTTCAGCTATGGCTACACCTTC. This encodes CASRSPQDFSYGYTF.

J is TRBJ1-4 and V is TRBV19; no definite D call. From germline, CDR1 is LNHDA and CDR2 SQIVND (reference sequence). There are 12 residues in the CDR3. Trimming removed 8 bases at V and 5 bases at J, with 9 bases between. As DNA, the CDR3 is TGTGCCAGTCAGAGGAAGAATGAAAAACTGTTTTTT. It translates to CASQRKNEKLFF.

On this clone: This sample includes further DNA sequences coding for the same CDR3. In DNA form, the CDR3 reads TGTGCCAGCAGTTCAGGGACAGGGAATTCACCCCTCCACTTT. It translates to CASSSGTGNSPLHF. The genes are TRBV28 and TRBJ1-6; 9 bases agree with TRBD1. CDR1 MDHEN and CDR2 SYDVKM come from the germline V gene. Trimming at V came to 4 bases and at J to 7 bases, leaving 2 bases not matched to a gene. CDR3 length equals 14 residues.

The genes are TRBV4-3 and TRBJ1-3, with 9 bases fitting TRBD1. J gave up 1 base and V 2 bases, and 3 bases lay outside the gene matches. CDR1 is LGHNA and CDR2 is YSLEER in the germline V gene. This CDR3 has 16 residues. CDR3 residues: CASSQMTGGSGNTIYF. Written as DNA, the CDR3 is TGCGCCAGCAGCCAAATGACAGGGGGTTCTGGAAACACCATATATTTT.

This sequence joins TRBV6-5 and TRBJ2-3; D is possibly TRBD2 (5 bases). The CDR3 has 13 residues. From germline, CDR1 is MNHEY and CDR2 SVGAGI. V was pared by 6 bases and J by 6 bases, with 13 bases between. CDR3 amino acids: CASSSRPGDTQYF. CDR3 DNA sequence: TGTGCCAGCAGCTCCCGACCGGGGGATACGCAGTATTTT.

This chain joins TRBV7-6 and TRBJ1-4; 10 nucleotides align to TRBD1. V shed 5 bases, J shed 12 bases, and the junction held 6 bases outside the gene matches. The CDR3 is 13 residues long. Germline-derived CDR1 and CDR2 are SGHVS and FNYEAQ. CDR3 loop: CASSPRTGGELFF. CDR3 nucleotide sequence: TGTGCCAGCAGCCCGAGGACAGGGGGGGAACTGTTTTTT.

The chain has TRBV4-2 and TRBJ1-4, with TRBD1 as a possible D gene (5 bases). Trimming shortened V by 4 bases and J by 8 bases, and 14 bases separated the two germline ends. Germline values: CDR1 LGHNA, CDR2 YNFKEQ. The CDR3 length is 14 residues. CDR3 region: CASSPGKGREKLFF. The DNA of the CDR3 is TGTGCCAGCAGCCCTGGCAAGGGGCGGGAAAAACTGTTTTTT.

The chain links TRBV27 to TRBJ1-2; tentatively, D is TRBD1 (6 bases). Germline CDR1 is MNHEY and CDR2 is SMNVEV (reference sequence). The V end lost 5 bases, the J end lost 4 bases, and 14 bases lay between the germline ends. The CDR3 is 14 residues long. CDR3 loop: CASSPSTGSYGYTF. CDR3 DNA sequence: TGTGCCAGCAGTCCCTCGACAGGCTCCTATGGCTACACCTTC.

The chain joins TRBV15 to TRBJ2-3; the match to TRBD1 covers 8 bases. CDR3 length equals 16 residues. Trimming at V came to 5 bases and at J to 2 bases, leaving 9 bases not matched to a gene. Germline V CDR1 and CDR2: LNHNV, YYDKDF (reference sequence). The CDR3 region is CATSGQTGAHTDTQYF. The CDR3 coding sequence is TGTGCCACCAGCGGGCAGACAGGGGCGCACACAGATACGCAGTATTTT.

The V call is TRBV11-2, the J call TRBJ2-1, with 8 bases aligning to TRBD2. The V and J ends lost 0 bases and 9 bases, in that order; junction bases with no gene match: 10. Germline V gives CDR1 SGHAT, CDR2 FQNNGV. There are 16 residues in the CDR3. CDR3 in amino acids: CASSLDGTGGSSEQFF. As DNA, the CDR3 is TGTGCCAGCAGCTTAGATGGGACGGGAGGGAGTAGTGAGCAGTTCTTC.

The chain links TRBV30 to TRBJ2-7; 8 bases fit TRBD2. This CDR3 contains 15 residues. Germline V CDR1 and CDR2: GTSNPN, SVGIG (reference sequence). Trimming took 2 bases from V and 3 from J; bases not matched to a gene: 9. The CDR3 is CAWSLYSGGVYEQYF. The CDR3 bases are TGTGCCTGGAGTCTTTATTCGGGAGGGGTCTACGAGCAGTACTTC.

V and J are TRBV6-5 and TRBJ2-5; a weak D match, TRBD2 (6 bases). Germline V gene lookup returns CDR1 MNHEY and CDR2 SVGAGI. Trimming shortened V by 0 bases and J by 4 bases, and 9 bases separated the two germline ends. This CDR3 spans 14 amino acids. CDR3 protein: CASSYSGEAETQYF. CDR3 coding DNA: TGTGCCAGCAGTTACTCGGGGGAGGCAGAGACCCAGTACTTC.

The chain links TRBV4-3 to TRBJ2-1, with 7 bases that match TRBD2. This CDR3 contains 17 residues. CDR1 is LGHNA and CDR2 is YSLEER in the germline V gene. The V gene end was trimmed by 1 base and the J gene end by 5 bases; junction bases not matched to a gene: 11. The CDR3 sequence: CASSQGEREEVDNEQFF. The CDR3 DNA sequence: TGCGCCAGCAGCCAAGGGGAACGGGAGGAGGTGGACAATGAGCAGTTCTTC.

This chain connects TRBV15 to TRBJ2-7, with 7 nucleotides matching TRBD2. In germline, CDR1 is LNHNV, CDR2 YYDKDF (reference sequence). This CDR3 has 11 residues. The DNA for the CDR3 is TGTGCGCGAGGGAGGGCTTACGAGCAGTACTTC. Its translation: CARGRAYEQYF.

This chain links TRBV4-3 with TRBJ2-5; D might be TRBD2 (6 bases). Trimming removed 2 bases at V and 2 bases at J, with 12 bases between. CDR1 is LGHNA and CDR2 is YSLEER in the germline V gene. This CDR3 region has 15 residues. This CDR3 is CASSQLWAGQETQYF. The CDR3 nucleotides read TGCGCCAGCAGCCAATTGTGGGCGGGACAAGAGACCCAGTACTTC.

Regarding this clone: The sample has other DNA sequences that encode this CDR3 too. The genes are TRBV28 and TRBJ1-1; D ambiguous. The V gene's germline CDR1 is MDHEN and CDR2 SYDVKM. Trimming removed 6 bases at V and 0 bases at J, with 14 bases between. The length of the CDR3 is 15 residues. DNA of the CDR3: TGTGCCAGCAGCTTAGGTGGGCAGGTGAACACTGAAGCTTTCTTT. As protein: CASSLGGQVNTEAFF.

The J gene is TRBJ2-2, the V gene TRBV6-5; D is perhaps TRBD2 (5 bases). V dropped 6 bases and J dropped 1 base, with 12 bases sitting between them. The germline CDR1 and CDR2 sequences are MNHEY and SVGAGI. The CDR3 totals 15 residues. CDR3 residues: CASRPNGVNTGELFF. For the CDR3, the DNA is TGTGCCAGCAGACCTAACGGGGTGAACACCGGGGAGCTGTTTTTT.